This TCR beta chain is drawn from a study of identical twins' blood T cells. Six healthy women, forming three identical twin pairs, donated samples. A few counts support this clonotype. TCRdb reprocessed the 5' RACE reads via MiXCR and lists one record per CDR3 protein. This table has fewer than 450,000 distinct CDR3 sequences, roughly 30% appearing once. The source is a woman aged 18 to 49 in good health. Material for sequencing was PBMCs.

Written as DNA, the CDR3 is TGCAGTGCTAGACCGGGACTAGCTTCAGATACGCAGTATTTT. Residues: CSARPGLASDTQYF. The rearrangement joins TRBV20-1 to TRBJ2-3; 9 nucleotides align to TRBD2. The CDR3 consists of 14 residues. In germline, CDR1 is DFQATT, CDR2 SNEGSKA (reference sequence). J gave up 4 bases and V 2 bases, and 4 bases lay outside the gene matches.